This T cell receptor beta chain was identified in a study of CD8+CD57+ T cells in acquired aplastic anemia. Overall study results and limits: A set of some 28 CD8+ CDR3 sequences was shared between patients and controls, and these sequences appeared highly expressed in patients. Patients did not significantly differ from controls in CD8+ Simpson's diversity.

This clonotype was detected ten times or more. The antigen is undetermined. CDR1 and CDR2 (germline): LNHDA, SQIVND (reference sequence). Unmatched junction bases numbered 4, after V lost 3 bases and J lost 4 bases. This CDR3 has 16 residues. Genomic DNA templated the TCR beta VDJ and CDR3 profiling. TCRdb reprocessed the reads with MiXCR, giving one entry per CDR3 protein. The sample holds more than 150,000 distinct CDR3 sequences; 55% to 70% are singletons and the top ten take about 43%. This sequence joins TRBV19 and TRBJ2-2; 11 nucleotides match TRBD1. The sequence came from a human donor with severe aplastic anemia or a healthy control (not recorded which). Sequencing was carried out using sorted CD4+, CD8+, or CD8+CD57+ T cells (not recorded which) from PBMCs. The CDR3 DNA reads TGTGCCAGTAGTATGGGACAGGGGGTGTCCACCGGGGAGCTGTTTTTT. Translation: CASSMGQGVSTGELFF. Full variable domain (missing parts from reference TRBV19 and TRBJ2-2): DGGITQSPKYLFRKEGQNVTLSCEQNLNHDAMYWYRQDPGQGLRLIYYSQIVNDFQKGDIAEGYSVSREKKESFPLTVTSAQKNPTAFYLCASSMGQGVSTGELFFGEGSRLTVL.